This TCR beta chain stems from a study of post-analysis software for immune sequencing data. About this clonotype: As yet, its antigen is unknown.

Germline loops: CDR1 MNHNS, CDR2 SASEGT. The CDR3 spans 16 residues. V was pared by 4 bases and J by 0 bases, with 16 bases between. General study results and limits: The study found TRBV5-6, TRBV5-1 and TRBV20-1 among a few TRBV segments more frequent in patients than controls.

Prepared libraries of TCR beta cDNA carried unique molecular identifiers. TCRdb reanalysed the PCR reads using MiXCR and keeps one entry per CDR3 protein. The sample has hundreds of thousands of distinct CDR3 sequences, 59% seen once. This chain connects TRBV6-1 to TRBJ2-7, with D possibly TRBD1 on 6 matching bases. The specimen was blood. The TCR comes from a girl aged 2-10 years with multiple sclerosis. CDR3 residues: CASSGDKGDPSYEQYF. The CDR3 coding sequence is TGTGCCAGCAGTGGAGACAAGGGGGACCCCTCCTACGAGCAGTACTTC.